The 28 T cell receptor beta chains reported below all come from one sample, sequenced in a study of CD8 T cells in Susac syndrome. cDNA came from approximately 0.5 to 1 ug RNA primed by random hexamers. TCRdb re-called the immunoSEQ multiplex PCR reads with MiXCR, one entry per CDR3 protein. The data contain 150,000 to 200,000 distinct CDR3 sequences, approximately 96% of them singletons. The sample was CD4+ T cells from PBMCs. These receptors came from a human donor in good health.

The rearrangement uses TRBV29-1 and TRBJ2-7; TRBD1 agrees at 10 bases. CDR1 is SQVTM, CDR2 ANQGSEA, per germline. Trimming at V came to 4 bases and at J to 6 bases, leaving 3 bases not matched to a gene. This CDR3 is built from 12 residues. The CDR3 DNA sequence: TGCAGCGTTGGACAGGGGGCGGTCGAGCAGTACTTC. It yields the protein CSVGQGAVEQYF.

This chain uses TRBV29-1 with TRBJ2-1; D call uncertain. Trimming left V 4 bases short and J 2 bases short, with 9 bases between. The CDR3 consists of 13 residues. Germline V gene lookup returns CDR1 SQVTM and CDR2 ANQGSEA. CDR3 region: CSVVQTTYNEQFF. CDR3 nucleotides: TGCAGCGTTGTGCAGACCACCTACAATGAGCAGTTCTTC.

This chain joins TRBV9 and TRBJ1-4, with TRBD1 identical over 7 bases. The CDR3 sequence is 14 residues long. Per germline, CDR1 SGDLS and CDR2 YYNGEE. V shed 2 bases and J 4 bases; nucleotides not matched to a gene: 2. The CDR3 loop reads CASSVRGNNEKLFF. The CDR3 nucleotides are TGTGCCAGCAGCGTCAGGGGGAATAATGAAAAACTGTTTTTT.

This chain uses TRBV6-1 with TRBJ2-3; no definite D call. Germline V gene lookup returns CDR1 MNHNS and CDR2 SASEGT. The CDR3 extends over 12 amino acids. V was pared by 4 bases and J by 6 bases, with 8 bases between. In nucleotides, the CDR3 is TGTGCCAGCAGTGTGTCTAGGGATACGCAGTATTTT. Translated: CASSVSRDTQYF.

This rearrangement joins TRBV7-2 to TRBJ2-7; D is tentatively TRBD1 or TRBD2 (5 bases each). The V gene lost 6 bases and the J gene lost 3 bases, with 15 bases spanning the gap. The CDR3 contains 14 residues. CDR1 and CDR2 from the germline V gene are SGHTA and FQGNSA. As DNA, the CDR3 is TGTGCCAGCAGACATTCGGGACGGAACTACGAGCAGTACTTC. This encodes CASRHSGRNYEQYF.

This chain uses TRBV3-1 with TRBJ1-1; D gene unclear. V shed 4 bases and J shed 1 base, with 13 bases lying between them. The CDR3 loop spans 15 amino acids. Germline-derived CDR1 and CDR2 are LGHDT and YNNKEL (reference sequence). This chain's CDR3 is CASSPSEAPNTEAFF. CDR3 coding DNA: TGTGCCAGCAGCCCCTCGGAGGCTCCGAACACTGAAGCTTTCTTT.

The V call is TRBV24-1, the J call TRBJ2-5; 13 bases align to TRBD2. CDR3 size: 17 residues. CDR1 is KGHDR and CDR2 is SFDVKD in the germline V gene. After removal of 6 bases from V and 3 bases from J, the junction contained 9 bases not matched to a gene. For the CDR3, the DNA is TGTGCCACCAGTACCGGGACTAGCGGGGCGCTTAAAGAGACCCAGTACTTC. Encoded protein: CATSTGTSGALKETQYF.

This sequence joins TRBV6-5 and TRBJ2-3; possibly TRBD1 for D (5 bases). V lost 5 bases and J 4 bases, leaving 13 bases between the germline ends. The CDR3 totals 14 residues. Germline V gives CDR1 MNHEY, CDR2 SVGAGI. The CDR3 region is CASSLDRQADTQYF. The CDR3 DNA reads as TGTGCCAGCAGTCTTGACAGACAAGCAGATACGCAGTATTTT.

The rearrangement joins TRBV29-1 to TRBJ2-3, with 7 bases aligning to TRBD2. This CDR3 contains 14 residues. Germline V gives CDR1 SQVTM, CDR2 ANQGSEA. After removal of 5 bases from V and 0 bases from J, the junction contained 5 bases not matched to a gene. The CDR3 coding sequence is TGCAGCGTTTCGCTAGCGGCTAGCACAGATACGCAGTATTTT. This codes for CSVSLAASTDTQYF.

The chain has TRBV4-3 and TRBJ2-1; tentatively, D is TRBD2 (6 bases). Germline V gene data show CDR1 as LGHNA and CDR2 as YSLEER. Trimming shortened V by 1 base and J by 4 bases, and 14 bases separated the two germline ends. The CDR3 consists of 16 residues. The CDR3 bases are TGCGCCAGCAGCCAAGGGAGGGTCCGCCTTTACAATGAGCAGTTCTTC. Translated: CASSQGRVRLYNEQFF.

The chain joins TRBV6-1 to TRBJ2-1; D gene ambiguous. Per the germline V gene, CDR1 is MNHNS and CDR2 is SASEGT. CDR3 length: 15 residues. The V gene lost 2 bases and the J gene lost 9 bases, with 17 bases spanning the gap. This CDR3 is CASSELFGLLGEQFF. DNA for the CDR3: TGTGCCAGCAGTGAACTGTTCGGGCTGTTGGGTGAGCAGTTCTTC.

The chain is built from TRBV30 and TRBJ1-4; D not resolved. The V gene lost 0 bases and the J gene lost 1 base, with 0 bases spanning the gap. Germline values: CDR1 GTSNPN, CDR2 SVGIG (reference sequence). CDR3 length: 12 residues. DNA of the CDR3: TGTGCCTGGAGTGTAACTAATGAAAAACTGTTTTTT. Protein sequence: CAWSVTNEKLFF.

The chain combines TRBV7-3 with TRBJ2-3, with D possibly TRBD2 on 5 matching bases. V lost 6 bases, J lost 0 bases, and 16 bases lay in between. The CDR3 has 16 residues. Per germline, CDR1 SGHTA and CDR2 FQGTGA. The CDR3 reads CASSPISWTSTDTQYF. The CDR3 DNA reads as TGTGCCAGCAGTCCAATTAGTTGGACTAGCACAGATACGCAGTATTTT.

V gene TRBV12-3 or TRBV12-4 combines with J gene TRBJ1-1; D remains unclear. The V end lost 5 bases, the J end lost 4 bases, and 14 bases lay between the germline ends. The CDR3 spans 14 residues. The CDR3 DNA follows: TGTGCCAGCAGTCAAAGTACATGGAGCACTGAAGCTTTCTTT. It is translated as CASSQSTWSTEAFF.

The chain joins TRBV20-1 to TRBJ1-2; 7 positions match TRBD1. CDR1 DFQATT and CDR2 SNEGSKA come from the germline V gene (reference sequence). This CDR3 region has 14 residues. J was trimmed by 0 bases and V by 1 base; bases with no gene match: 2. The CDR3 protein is CSARGTGTNYGYTF. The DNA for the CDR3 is TGCAGTGCTAGAGGGACAGGAACTAACTATGGCTACACCTTC.

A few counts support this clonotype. The chain's CDR3 is CASSLVSGDEQYF. CDR3 nucleotides: TGTGCCAGCAGCTTGGTGTCAGGGGACGAGCAGTACTTC. This chain connects TRBV5-4 to TRBJ2-7; TRBD1 might be the D (6 bases). The CDR3 spans 13 residues. V was pared by 0 bases and J by 5 bases, with 9 bases between. Per the germline V gene, CDR1 is SGHNT and CDR2 is YYREEE (reference sequence).

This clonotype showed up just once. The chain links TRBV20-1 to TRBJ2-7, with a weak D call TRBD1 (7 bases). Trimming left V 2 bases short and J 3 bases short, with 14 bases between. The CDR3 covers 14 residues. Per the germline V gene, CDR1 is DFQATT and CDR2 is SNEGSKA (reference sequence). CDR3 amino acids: CSARHRGLVYEQYF. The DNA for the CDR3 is TGCAGTGCTAGACACAGGGGACTGGTCTACGAGCAGTACTTC.

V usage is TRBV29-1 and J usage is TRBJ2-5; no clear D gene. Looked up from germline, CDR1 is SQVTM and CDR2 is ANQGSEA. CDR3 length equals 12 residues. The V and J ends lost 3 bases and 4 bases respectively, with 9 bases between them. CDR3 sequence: CSVDSIGETQYF. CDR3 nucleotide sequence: TGCAGCGTTGATTCCATCGGAGAGACCCAGTACTTC.

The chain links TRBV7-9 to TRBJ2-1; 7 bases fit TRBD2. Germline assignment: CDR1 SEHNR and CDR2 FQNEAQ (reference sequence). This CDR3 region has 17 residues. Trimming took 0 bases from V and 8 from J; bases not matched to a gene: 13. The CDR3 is CASSLAVAGELPDEQFF. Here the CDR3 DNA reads TGTGCCAGCAGCTTAGCGGTGGCGGGGGAGCTTCCCGATGAGCAGTTCTTC.

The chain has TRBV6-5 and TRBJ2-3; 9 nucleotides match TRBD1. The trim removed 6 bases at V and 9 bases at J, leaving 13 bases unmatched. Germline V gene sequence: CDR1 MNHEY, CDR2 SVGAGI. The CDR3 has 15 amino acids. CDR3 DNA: TGTGCCAGCAGATCGCTCCCGGGACAGGGAAGCACGCAGTATTTT. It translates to CASRSLPGQGSTQYF.

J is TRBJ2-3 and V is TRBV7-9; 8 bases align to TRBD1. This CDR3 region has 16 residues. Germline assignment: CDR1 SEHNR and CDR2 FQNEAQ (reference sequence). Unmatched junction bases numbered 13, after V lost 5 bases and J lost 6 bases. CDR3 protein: CASSKSLDRALDTQYF. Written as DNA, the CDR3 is TGTGCCAGCAGCAAGAGCCTGGACAGGGCGTTGGATACGCAGTATTTT.

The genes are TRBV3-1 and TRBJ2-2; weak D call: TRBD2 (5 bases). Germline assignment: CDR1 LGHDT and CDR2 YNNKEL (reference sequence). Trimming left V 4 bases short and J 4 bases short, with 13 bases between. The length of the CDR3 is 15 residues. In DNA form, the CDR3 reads TGTGCCAGCAGCCCCAGCCTAGCAGGCACCGGGGAGCTGTTTTTT. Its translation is CASSPSLAGTGELFF.

CDR3 nucleotides: TGTGCCAGCAGTGACGGCTATTCACCCCTCCACTTT. As protein: CASSDGYSPLHF. This sequence joins TRBV25-1 and TRBJ1-6; D is unclear. The germline V gene has CDR1 MGHDK and CDR2 SYGVNS. Trimming shortened V by 3 bases and J by 8 bases, and 5 bases separated the two germline ends. This CDR3 spans 12 amino acids.

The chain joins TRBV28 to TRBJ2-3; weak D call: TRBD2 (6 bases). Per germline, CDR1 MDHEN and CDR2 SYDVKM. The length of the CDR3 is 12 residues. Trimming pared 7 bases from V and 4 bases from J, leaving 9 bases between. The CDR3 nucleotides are TGTGCCAGCACCTCGGGGGCAGATACGCAGTATTTT. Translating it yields CASTSGADTQYF.

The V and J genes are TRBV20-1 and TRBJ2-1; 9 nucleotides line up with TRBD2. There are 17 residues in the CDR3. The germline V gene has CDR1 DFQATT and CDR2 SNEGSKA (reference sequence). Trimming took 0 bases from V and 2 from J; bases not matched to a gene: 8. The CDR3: CSARDISLAGPYNEQFF. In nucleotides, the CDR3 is TGCAGTGCTAGAGATATTTCGCTAGCGGGGCCCTACAATGAGCAGTTCTTC.

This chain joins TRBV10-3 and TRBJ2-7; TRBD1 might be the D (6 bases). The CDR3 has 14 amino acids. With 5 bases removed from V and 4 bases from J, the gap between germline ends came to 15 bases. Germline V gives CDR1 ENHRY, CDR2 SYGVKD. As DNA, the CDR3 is TGTGCCATCAGTCAGGACAGAGGGTCGTACGAGCAGTACTTC. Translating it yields CAISQDRGSYEQYF.

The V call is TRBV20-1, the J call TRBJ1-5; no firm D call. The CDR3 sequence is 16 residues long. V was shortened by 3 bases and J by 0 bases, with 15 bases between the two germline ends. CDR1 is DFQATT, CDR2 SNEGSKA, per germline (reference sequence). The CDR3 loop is CSASPSSWYSNQPQHF. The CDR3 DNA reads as TGCAGTGCTAGCCCCTCGAGCTGGTATAGCAATCAGCCCCAGCATTTT.

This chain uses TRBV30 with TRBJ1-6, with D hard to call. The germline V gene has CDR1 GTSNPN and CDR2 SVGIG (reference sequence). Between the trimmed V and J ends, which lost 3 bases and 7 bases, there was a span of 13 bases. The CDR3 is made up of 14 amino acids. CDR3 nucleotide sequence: TGTGCCTGGAGGCCAATAACGGGCAATTCACCCCTCCACTTT. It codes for CAWRPITGNSPLHF.